This entry is about one T cell receptor (beta chain). What it recognizes is unknown. This specimen comes from a study of blood T cells in healthy people across ages. Regarding the study as a whole: The study lacked donor CMV status, which possibly confounded expanded clonotype changes.

A sample-barcoded 5' primer and a J-beta primer mix were used in a second PCR of about 7 to 12 cycles. Every molecule of cDNA carried a tag from a template-switch adaptor with 12 random nucleotides. From the 5' RACE reads, TCRdb called clonotypes with MiXCR, one entry per CDR3 protein. Here the sample spans over a million distinct CDR3 sequences, around 59% being singletons. Sequencing used blood. The source is a man in his late teens or twenties in good health.

The CDR3 is CASSARTGGFVNYGYTF. The CDR3 bases are TGTGCCAGCAGCGCCCGGACAGGGGGCTTTGTAAACTATGGCTACACCTTC. The chain is built from TRBV7-2 and TRBJ1-2; 11 bases align to TRBD1. J gave up 2 bases and V 5 bases, and 10 bases lay outside the gene matches. Germline CDR1 reads SGHTA; CDR2 reads FQGNSA. This CDR3 region has 17 residues. The full variable domain, completed using reference TRBV7-2 and TRBJ1-2, is GAGVSQSPSNKVTEKGKDVELRCDPISGHTALYWYRQSLGQGLEFLIYFQGNSAPDKSGLPSDRFSAERTGGSVSTLTIQRTQQEDSAVYLCASSARTGGFVNYGYTFGSGTRLTVV.